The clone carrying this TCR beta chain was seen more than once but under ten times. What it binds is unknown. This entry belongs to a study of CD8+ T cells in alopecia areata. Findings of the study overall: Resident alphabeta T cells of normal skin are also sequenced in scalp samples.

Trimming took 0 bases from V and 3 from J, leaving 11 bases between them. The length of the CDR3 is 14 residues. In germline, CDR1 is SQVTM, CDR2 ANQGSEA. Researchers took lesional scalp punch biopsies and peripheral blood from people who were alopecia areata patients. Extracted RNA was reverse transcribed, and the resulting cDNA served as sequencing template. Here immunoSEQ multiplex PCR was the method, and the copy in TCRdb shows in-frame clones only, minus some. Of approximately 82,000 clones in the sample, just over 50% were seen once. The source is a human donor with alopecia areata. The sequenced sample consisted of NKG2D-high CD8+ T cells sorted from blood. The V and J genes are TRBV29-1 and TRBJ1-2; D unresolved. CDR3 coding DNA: TGCAGCGTTGAAGATCCAGCAGACTACTATGGCTACACCTTC. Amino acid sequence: CSVEDPADYYGYTF.